This T cell receptor beta chain came from a study of control samples from healthy donors and cancer patients. The data were produced by immunoSEQ multiplex PCR, yet TCRdb's version contains in-frame clones alone and is incomplete. The sample holds about 250,000 clones, around 79% seen once. The CDR3 totals 15 residues. The ends lost 3 bases at V and 2 bases at J; junction bases unmatched: 2. From germline, CDR1 is KGHSH and CDR2 LQKENI. This chain connects TRBV18 to TRBJ1-4; TRBD1 agrees at 8 bases. Sample: PBMCs. The clonotype originates from a woman aged 55-75 years with lung cancer. CDR3 sequence: CASSPGQGTNEKLFF. CDR3 nucleotides: TGTGCCAGCTCACCCGGACAGGGTACTAATGAAAAACTGTTTTTT.